This T cell receptor beta chain was sequenced in a study of breast tumors, draining lymph nodes, adjacent tissues. Trimming stripped 0 bases from V and 13 bases from J, with 12 bases between. The CDR3 loop spans 13 amino acids. The germline V gene has CDR1 MNHNY and CDR2 SVGAGI (reference sequence). TCRdb itself ran the multiplex PCR reads through MiXCR, one entry per CDR3 protein. Of 100,000 to 150,000 distinct CDR3 sequences detected, around 24% appear once; the ten largest clones hold around 2.6%. Samples came from axillary lymph nodes draining the breast cancer. This clonotype was observed many times.

Input material: axillary lymph node tissue. The chain has TRBV6-6 and TRBJ2-2; D call uncertain. The sequence was collected from a female donor with breast cancer. Some clones in this sample may be carry-over from other donors' samples. The CDR3 is CASSYSELELLFF. The CDR3 nucleotides are TGTGCCAGCAGTTACTCCGAGCTAGAATTGCTGTTTTTT.